The 20 T cell receptor beta chains in this list originate from one sample, sequenced in a study of T cell changes during pregnancy in multiple sclerosis. TCRdb's table, derived via immunoSEQ multiplex PCR, lists solely in-frame clones and lacks some. The data show approximately 90,000 clones, roughly 92% seen once. The sample consisted of peripheral blood, taken after pregnancy. The source is a female donor with multiple sclerosis, enrolled in a pregnancy study.

The chain combines TRBV6-1 with TRBJ2-2; 8 positions match TRBD1. Germline trimming cut 8 bases from V and 4 bases from J; bases unmatched to any gene: 6. CDR1 is MNHNS, CDR2 SASEGT, per germline. The CDR3 runs to 14 residues. The CDR3 region has the DNA TGTGCCAGCCGTCCAGGGGGCTCCACCGGGGAGCTGTTTTTT. This gives the protein CASRPGGSTGELFF.

V is TRBV2 and J is TRBJ1-1, with D possibly matching TRBD1 (6 bases). Deletions cut 6 bases from V and 4 bases from J, with 12 bases between. Germline V CDR1 and CDR2: SNHLY, FYNNEI. CDR3 size: 13 residues. The CDR3 reads CASRVDSFTEAFF. CDR3 nucleotide sequence: TGTGCCAGCAGGGTGGACAGTTTCACTGAAGCTTTCTTT. The full variable domain, rest sourced from reference TRBV2 and TRBJ1-1, is EPEVTQTPSHQVTQMGQEVILRCVPISNHLYFYWYRQILGQKVEFLVSFYNNEISEKSEIFDDQFSVERPDGSNFTLKIRSTKLEDSAMYFCASRVDSFTEAFFGQGTRLTVV.

The V gene is TRBV5-8, the J gene TRBJ2-7; the D gene is possibly TRBD1 (6 bases). Germline CDR1 and CDR2: SGHTS and YDEGEE. Trimming stripped 6 bases from V and 0 bases from J, with 13 bases between. This CDR3 contains 14 residues. Here the CDR3 DNA reads TGTGCCAGCAACAGGGCGGACAGCTCCTACGAGCAGTACTTC. It specifies CASNRADSSYEQYF.

The genes are TRBV7-3 and TRBJ1-2; TRBD1 aligns across 11 bases. This CDR3 spans 16 amino acids. The trim removed 5 bases at V and 5 bases at J, leaving 10 bases unmatched. Per germline, CDR1 SGHTA and CDR2 FQGTGA. CDR3 DNA sequence: TGTGCCAGCAGCGAAGGACAGGGGGCGTCTGGATATGGCTACACCTTC. Amino acid sequence: CASSEGQGASGYGYTF.

This chain connects TRBV9 to TRBJ2-1, with 7 bases identical to TRBD2. Germline V gene lookup returns CDR1 SGDLS and CDR2 YYNGEE. CDR3 size: 14 residues. Trimming took 2 bases from V and 8 from J; bases not matched to a gene: 7. The chain's CDR3 is CASSVGGDSDEQFF. The CDR3 DNA reads as TGTGCCAGCAGCGTTGGGGGGGACTCCGATGAGCAGTTCTTC.

This sequence joins TRBV5-1 and TRBJ2-5; D is uncertain. V lost 0 bases and J lost 5, with 5 bases in between. The CDR3 has 12 residues. From germline, CDR1 is SGHRS and CDR2 YFSETQ. This CDR3 reads CASSLGVETQYF. Written as DNA, the CDR3 is TGCGCCAGCAGCTTGGGAGTTGAGACCCAGTACTTC.

This sequence joins TRBV6-1 and TRBJ2-5, with a tentative D call TRBD1 (6 bases). V was shortened by 3 bases and J by 0 bases, with 11 bases between the two germline ends. This CDR3 is built from 15 residues. Germline CDR1 is MNHNS and CDR2 is SASEGT. Here the CDR3 reads CASSEQGLHQETQYF. The CDR3 nucleotides are TGTGCCAGCAGTGAGCAGGGGCTGCACCAAGAGACCCAGTACTTC.

The chain has TRBV5-1 and TRBJ2-1; 12 bases agree with TRBD1. J lost 8 bases, V lost 2 bases, and 5 bases had no gene match. The CDR3 is 15 residues long. Germline V lookup: CDR1 SGHRS, CDR2 YFSETQ. The CDR3 loop reads CASSFPGQGADEQFF. DNA of the CDR3: TGCGCCAGCAGCTTCCCGGGACAGGGGGCGGATGAGCAGTTCTTC.

The chain uses TRBV30 and TRBJ2-1; 12 bases agree with TRBD2. Germline CDR1 is GTSNPN and CDR2 is SVGIG (reference sequence). After removal of 5 bases from V and 7 bases from J, the junction contained 15 bases not matched to a gene. The CDR3 contains 17 residues. The CDR3, as DNA: TGTGCCTGGTGTCGGTGGCTAGCGGGAGGGGCGGTGAATGAGCAGTTCTTC. Protein sequence: CAWCRWLAGGAVNEQFF.

The chain carries TRBV7-6 and TRBJ2-1; TRBD2 matches 13 bases. The germline CDR1 and CDR2 sequences are SGHVS and FNYEAQ. The CDR3 is 15 residues long. Unmatched junction bases numbered 7, after V lost 5 bases and J lost 9 bases. The CDR3 here is CASSVLAGGKFEQFF. The DNA for the CDR3 is TGTGCCAGCAGCGTACTAGCGGGAGGGAAGTTTGAGCAGTTCTTC.

V gene TRBV7-9 combines with J gene TRBJ1-5; 8 nucleotides agree with TRBD1. The CDR3 length is 16 residues. Unmatched junction bases numbered 4, after V lost 1 base and J lost 2 bases. Germline CDR1 SEHNR, CDR2 FQNEAQ (reference sequence). The CDR3 DNA follows: TGTGCCAGCAGCTTAGTGTCGGGACAGGGCAATCAGCCCCAGCATTTT. As protein: CASSLVSGQGNQPQHF.

The J gene is TRBJ2-5, the V gene TRBV7-2; TRBD2 might be the D (5 bases). Trimming removed 4 bases at V and 5 bases at J, with 14 bases between. The CDR3 spans 14 residues. Looked up from germline, CDR1 is SGHTA and CDR2 is FQGNSA. The CDR3 region is CASSSSIRGETQYF. As DNA, the CDR3 is TGTGCCAGCAGCTCCAGTATACGCGGGGAGACCCAGTACTTC. Complete variable domain (other parts from reference TRBV7-2 and TRBJ2-5): GAGVSQSPSNKVTEKGKDVELRCDPISGHTALYWYRQSLGQGLEFLIYFQGNSAPDKSGLPSDRFSAERTGGSVSTLTIQRTQQEDSAVYLCASSSSIRGETQYFGPGTRLLVL.

This rearrangement joins TRBV6-4 to TRBJ2-3, with 8 bases lining up with TRBD1. The ends lost 0 bases at V and 2 bases at J; junction bases unmatched: 4. Germline loops: CDR1 MRHNA, CDR2 SNTAGT. This CDR3 contains 16 residues. The CDR3 sequence is CASSDSWTGPTDTQYF. CDR3 in DNA: TGTGCCAGCAGTGACTCATGGACAGGGCCCACAGATACGCAGTATTTT.

V usage is TRBV19 and J usage is TRBJ2-5, with 7 positions matching TRBD1. This CDR3 has 17 amino acids. Germline assignment: CDR1 LNHDA and CDR2 SQIVND (reference sequence). Trimming removed 3 bases from V and 9 bases from J; junction bases left unmatched: 19. The chain's CDR3 is CASSITAFRDSRGSQYF. CDR3 nucleotides: TGTGCCAGTAGTATCACAGCATTCCGGGACAGCCGAGGGTCCCAGTACTTC.

The gene calls are TRBV18 and TRBJ2-1, with a weak D call TRBD1 (5 bases). V lost 5 bases and J 0 bases, leaving 11 bases between the germline ends. This CDR3 spans 15 amino acids. Germline V gene sequence: CDR1 KGHSH, CDR2 LQKENI. CDR3 DNA: TGTGCCAGCTCATTCCAGGGTTCCTCCTACAATGAGCAGTTCTTC. As protein: CASSFQGSSYNEQFF.

The genes are TRBV7-9 and TRBJ2-7; a weak D match, TRBD2 (6 bases). V lost 5 bases, J lost 4 bases, and 9 bases lay in between. Germline CDR1 SEHNR, CDR2 FQNEAQ (reference sequence). CDR3 length: 12 amino acids. The chain's CDR3 is CASSPSGYEQYF. DNA of the CDR3: TGTGCCAGCAGCCCCAGCGGGTACGAGCAGTACTTC.

J is TRBJ2-7 and V is TRBV2; 9 bases agree with TRBD2. J lost 1 base, V lost 6 bases, and 7 bases had no gene match. This CDR3 is 15 amino acids long. Germline-derived CDR1 and CDR2 are SNHLY and FYNNEI. The CDR3 loop is CASRPTAGGSYEQYF. The CDR3 nucleotides read TGTGCCAGCAGACCCACAGCGGGAGGTTCCTACGAGCAGTACTTC.

The chain recombines TRBV2 with TRBJ2-6; D may be TRBD2 (6 bases). Germline CDR1 reads SNHLY; CDR2 reads FYNNEI. The CDR3 spans 21 residues. Deletions cut 6 bases from V and 6 bases from J, with 33 bases between. The CDR3 here is CASRPRGSEQLYSLAANVLTF. The CDR3 DNA is TGTGCCAGCAGACCGCGGGGATCAGAGCAGCTTTACTCTCTGGCGGCCAACGTCCTGACTTTC. The complete variable domain, with remaining parts taken from reference TRBV2 and TRBJ2-6, reads EPEVTQTPSHQVTQMGQEVILRCVPISNHLYFYWYRQILGQKVEFLVSFYNNEISEKSEIFDDQFSVERPDGSNFTLKIRSTKLEDSAMYFCASRPRGSEQLYSLAANVLTFGAGSRLTVL.

This chain joins TRBV5-6 and TRBJ1-4; possibly TRBD1 for D (5 bases). Trimming left V 2 bases short and J 12 bases short, with 17 bases between. The CDR3 length is 14 residues. CDR1 SGHDT and CDR2 YYEEEE come from the germline V gene. CDR3 protein: CASSFSGARGELFF. CDR3 nucleotide sequence: TGTGCCAGCAGCTTTAGCGGGGCACGGGGCGAACTGTTTTTT.

The chain carries TRBV29-1 and TRBJ2-1; 7 bases map to TRBD1. The CDR3 loop spans 16 amino acids. The germline V gene encodes CDR1 SQVTM and CDR2 ANQGSEA. After removal of 5 bases from V and 0 bases from J, the junction contained 10 bases not matched to a gene. The DNA for the CDR3 is TGCAGCGTTATCTCCCGTAGGACAGGCTCCTACAATGAGCAGTTCTTC. This encodes CSVISRRTGSYNEQFF.